This record covers a single TCR beta chain. This record belongs to a study of cytomegalovirus exposure and HLA in healthy donors. Germline V gives CDR1 MNHEY, CDR2 SMNVEV (reference sequence). V lost 5 bases to trimming and J lost 1 base, with 14 bases between them. This CDR3 has 15 residues. PCR was performed using 60 Vbeta and 13 Jbeta primers. Clones were sequenced by immunoSEQ multiplex PCR, and TCRdb holds only the in-frame ones, with some missing. The sample includes around 130,000 clones, 70% to 90% of them seen just once. The sample consisted of PBMCs. The receptor comes from a boy aged 5-17 years in good health and CMV-seronegative. V usage is TRBV27 and J usage is TRBJ1-1; no clear D. DNA for the CDR3: TGTGCCAGCAGTCTGCGTGGGCCCCCGAACACTGAAGCTTTCTTT. Amino acid sequence: CASSLRGPPNTEAFF.